Many counts were recorded for the clone carrying this T cell receptor (beta chain). Its target is not known. Indicated time point: sample taken at primary tumor resection. This specimen belongs to a study of spatial heterogeneity in lung cancer. Whole-study findings and limits: Mutation counts in tumors were tracked by counts of expanded intratumoral alpha and beta TCRs.

Germline trimming cut 5 bases from V and 6 bases from J; bases unmatched to any gene: 6. This CDR3 is 13 amino acids long. Germline assignment: CDR1 SQVTM and CDR2 ANQGSEA. TCRdb redid the calling of the 5' RACE reads with MiXCR, one entry per CDR3 protein. The sample lists 13,000 or so distinct CDR3 sequences; around 5.8% were seen once. The chain uses TRBV29-1 and TRBJ2-1, with 8 bases identical to TRBD2. The sample here was lung tumor tissue, taken at surgery. This TCR was sampled from a female donor with early-stage non-small cell lung cancer. CDR3 nucleotides: TGCAGCGTTCCCTACGGGGGGGCCAATGAGCAGTTCTTC. Translated, it gives CSVPYGGANEQFF.